Shown below are 14 T cell receptor beta chains from a single sample sequenced in a study of T cells in Graves' hyperthyroidism and ophthalmopathy. Authors of the study amplified TCR beta CDR3 regions from RNA transcripts. First-round RT-PCR targeting the TCR CDR3 was performed with the HTBI primer set. TCRdb reprocessed the multiplex PCR reads via MiXCR and lists one record per CDR3 protein. The sample consists of hundreds of thousands of distinct CDR3 sequences, 15% to 20% of them appearing once. Specimen: blood. These receptor sequences come from a woman in her fifties or sixties with Graves' hyperthyroidism that later progressed to Graves' ophthalmopathy.

This clonotype has more than one count but fewer than ten. This chain joins TRBV4-1 and TRBJ1-1; possible D gene TRBD1, 6 bases. With 4 bases removed from V and 1 base from J, the gap between germline ends came to 10 bases. Germline assignment: CDR1 MGHRA and CDR2 YSYEKL. The CDR3 loop spans 14 amino acids. The CDR3 DNA is TGCGCCAGCAGCCCGCACAGGGCGAACACTGAAGCTTTCTTT. This translates into CASSPHRANTEAFF.

This clonotype was seen ten or more times. The chain has TRBV20-1 and TRBJ1-5, with TRBD1 as a possible D gene (5 bases). Germline V CDR1 and CDR2: DFQATT, SNEGSKA (reference sequence). CDR3 length: 17 amino acids. V gave up 1 base and J gave up 4 bases, with 20 bases separating them. CDR3 protein: CSARVPGRGKVNQPQHF. The CDR3 DNA sequence: TGCAGTGCTAGAGTTCCAGGGAGAGGAAAGGTGAATCAGCCCCAGCATTTT.

This clonotype has ten or more counts. V and J are TRBV3-1 and TRBJ2-1, with a weak D call TRBD2 (6 bases). The CDR3 is 15 amino acids. Trimming shortened V by 2 bases and J by 6 bases, and 14 bases separated the two germline ends. Germline V CDR1 and CDR2: LGHDT, YNNKEL (reference sequence). The CDR3 DNA sequence: TGTGCCAGCAGCCAATCTTCAGGAGGGGTCAATGAGCAGTTCTTC. This gives the protein CASSQSSGGVNEQFF.

The table lists this clonotype with a few counts. The chain uses TRBV7-9 and TRBJ2-7; either TRBD1 or TRBD2 may fit D (5 bases each). Germline V gene data show CDR1 as SEHNR and CDR2 as FQNEAQ (reference sequence). There are 18 residues in the CDR3. Trimming stripped 3 bases from V and 2 bases from J, with 23 bases between. The CDR3 sequence: CASSFTDTIGDGTYEQYF. The CDR3 nucleotides read TGTGCCAGCAGCTTTACGGACACTATCGGGGACGGAACCTACGAGCAGTACTTC.

The V gene is TRBV7-2, the J gene TRBJ2-3; 9 bases align to TRBD2. Losses at the gene ends were 4 bases for V and 5 bases for J; bases not matched to a gene: 10. There are 16 residues in the CDR3. Germline V gives CDR1 SGHTA, CDR2 FQGNSA. DNA for the CDR3: TGTGCCAGCAGCTCCCTGACACTGCGGGGGGGAGATACGCAGTATTTT. It encodes CASSSLTLRGGDTQYF.

This clonotype was seen only a few times. The chain carries TRBV5-1 and TRBJ2-2, with 10 bases identical to TRBD1. V gave up 4 bases and J gave up 3 bases; unmatched junction bases: 9. The germline CDR1 and CDR2 sequences are SGHRS and YFSETQ. The CDR3 sequence is 17 residues long. The CDR3 nucleotides read TGCGCCAGCAGCCATAAACCGGGACAGGGGCACACCGGGGAGCTGTTTTTT. It translates to CASSHKPGQGHTGELFF.

The CDR3 nucleotides are TGTGCCAGCAGCTTGTCCTTTGGGATCTCTGGAAACACCATATATTTT. This encodes CASSLSFGISGNTIYF. The V call is TRBV5-8, the J call TRBJ1-3; no definite D call. Germline lookup yields CDR1 SGHTS and CDR2 YDEGEE. V gave up 1 base and J gave up 0 bases, with 11 bases separating them. The CDR3 is 16 amino acids.

This clonotype showed up just a few times. The chain carries TRBV19 and TRBJ1-5; a weak D match, TRBD1 (5 bases). Trimming took 9 bases from V and 6 from J, leaving 21 bases between them. The length of the CDR3 is 15 residues. The V gene's germline CDR1 is LNHDA and CDR2 SQIVND (reference sequence). The CDR3 loop reads CASLSGGGLGQPQHF. The CDR3 region has the DNA TGTGCCAGCCTTTCGGGGGGTGGTTTGGGTCAGCCCCAGCATTTT. The full variable domain, its missing parts supplied by reference TRBV19 and TRBJ1-5, is DGGITQSPKYLFRKEGQNVTLSCEQNLNHDAMYWYRQDPGQGLRLIYYSQIVNDFQKGDIAEGYSVSREKKESFPLTVTSAQKNPTAFYLCASLSGGGLGQPQHFGDGTRLSIL.

Ten or more counts support this clonotype. The chain is built from TRBV7-3 and TRBJ2-7, with TRBD1 as a possible D gene (6 bases). Germline V gives CDR1 SGHTA, CDR2 FQGTGA. The CDR3 runs 14 residues. V was cut by 5 bases and J by 0 bases, with 11 bases left in between. CDR3 residues: CASSPGQRSYEQYF. The CDR3 bases are TGTGCCAGCAGCCCCGGACAGCGCTCCTACGAGCAGTACTTC.

The chain employs TRBV20-1 and TRBJ2-5; 10 bases agree with TRBD2. Germline-derived CDR1 and CDR2 are DFQATT and SNEGSKA (reference sequence). J gave up 2 bases and V 1 base, and 4 bases lay outside the gene matches. This CDR3 has 15 residues. This chain's CDR3 is CSARGTSGAQETQYF. For the CDR3, the DNA is TGCAGTGCTAGAGGAACTAGCGGGGCACAAGAGACCCAGTACTTC.

This clonotype was detected a few times. The chain is built from TRBV15 and TRBJ2-2; D is uncertain. The CDR3 totals 16 residues. V was cut by 0 bases and J by 5 bases, with 13 bases left in between. CDR1 is LNHNV and CDR2 is YYDKDF in the germline V gene (reference sequence). In DNA form, the CDR3 reads TGTGCCACCAGCAGAGATCGGGTTAGGCGAACCGGGGAGCTGTTTTTT. This sequence encodes CATSRDRVRRTGELFF.

Ten or more counts support this clonotype. The chain links TRBV3-1 to TRBJ2-5; D may correspond to TRBD1 or TRBD2 (5 bases each). CDR3 size: 14 residues. V was trimmed by 4 bases and J by 1 base, leaving 10 bases between them. Germline loops: CDR1 LGHDT, CDR2 YNNKEL (reference sequence). CDR3 loop: CASSLVGTQETQYF. The CDR3 nucleotides are TGTGCCAGCAGCCTAGTGGGGACCCAAGAGACCCAGTACTTC.

This clonotype was picked up a small number of times. This chain joins TRBV12-3 or TRBV12-4 and TRBJ2-2; 7 bases align to TRBD1. The CDR3 sequence is 15 residues long. V lost 5 bases to trimming and J lost 1 base; unmatched junction nucleotides: 4. CDR3 DNA sequence: TGTGCCAGCAGTAAACAGGGGTGGAACACCGGGGAGCTGTTTTTT. Its translation is CASSKQGWNTGELFF.

The J gene is TRBJ2-7, the V gene TRBV15; no firm D call. The CDR3 is 13 amino acids. CDR1 and CDR2 from the germline V gene are LNHNV and YYDKDF (reference sequence). Trimming took 9 bases from V and 2 from J, leaving 14 bases between them. CDR3 residues: CATSPLSTYEQYF. For the CDR3, the DNA is TGTGCCACTAGCCCCTTGTCTACCTACGAGCAGTACTTC.